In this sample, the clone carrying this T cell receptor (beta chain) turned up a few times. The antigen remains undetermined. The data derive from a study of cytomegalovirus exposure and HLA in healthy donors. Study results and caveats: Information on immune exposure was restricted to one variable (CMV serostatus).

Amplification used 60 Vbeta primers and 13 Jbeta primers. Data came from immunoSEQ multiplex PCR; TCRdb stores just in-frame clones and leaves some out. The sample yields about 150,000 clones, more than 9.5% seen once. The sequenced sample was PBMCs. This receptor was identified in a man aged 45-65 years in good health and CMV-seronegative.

The CDR3 coding sequence is TGTGCCAGCAGTGACCCCCCAGGACACAACTCGAGGAATTCACCCCTCCACTTT. This sequence encodes CASSDPPGHNSRNSPLHF. This chain connects TRBV6-1 to TRBJ1-6; perhaps TRBD1 as D (5 bases). Germline V lookup: CDR1 MNHNS, CDR2 SASEGT. Trimming removed 3 bases from V and 7 bases from J, with 22 bases in between. This CDR3 has 18 amino acids.